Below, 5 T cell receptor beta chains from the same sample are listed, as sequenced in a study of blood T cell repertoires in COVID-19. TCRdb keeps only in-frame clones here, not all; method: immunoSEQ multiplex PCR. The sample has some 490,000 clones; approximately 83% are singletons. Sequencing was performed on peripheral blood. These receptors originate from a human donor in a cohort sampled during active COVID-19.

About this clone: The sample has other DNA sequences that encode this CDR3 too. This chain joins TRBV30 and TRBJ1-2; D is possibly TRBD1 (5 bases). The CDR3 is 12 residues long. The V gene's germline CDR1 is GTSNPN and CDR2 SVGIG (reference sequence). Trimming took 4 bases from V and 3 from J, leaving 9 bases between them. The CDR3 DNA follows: TGTGCCTGGAATGGGGGGGACTATGGCTACACCTTC. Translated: CAWNGGDYGYTF.

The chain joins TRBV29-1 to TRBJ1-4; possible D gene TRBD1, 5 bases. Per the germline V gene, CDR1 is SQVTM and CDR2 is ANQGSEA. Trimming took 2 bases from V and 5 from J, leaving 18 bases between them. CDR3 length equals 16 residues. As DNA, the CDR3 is TGCAGCGTTGAACTTGGGGCAGGCGCAGTCAATGAAAAACTGTTTTTT. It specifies CSVELGAGAVNEKLFF.

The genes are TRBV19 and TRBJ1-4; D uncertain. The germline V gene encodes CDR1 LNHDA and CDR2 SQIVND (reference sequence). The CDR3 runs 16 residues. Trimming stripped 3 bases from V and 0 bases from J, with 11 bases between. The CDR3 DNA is TGTGCCAGTAGTATTATGGTCCGAGCAACTAATGAAAAACTGTTTTTT. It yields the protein CASSIMVRATNEKLFF.

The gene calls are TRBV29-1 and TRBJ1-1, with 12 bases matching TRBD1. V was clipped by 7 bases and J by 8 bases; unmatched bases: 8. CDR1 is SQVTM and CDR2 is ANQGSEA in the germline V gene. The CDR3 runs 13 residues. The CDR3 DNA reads TGCAGCGCGGGAGGGACAGGGGGCAGAGAAGCTTTCTTT. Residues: CSAGGTGGREAFF.

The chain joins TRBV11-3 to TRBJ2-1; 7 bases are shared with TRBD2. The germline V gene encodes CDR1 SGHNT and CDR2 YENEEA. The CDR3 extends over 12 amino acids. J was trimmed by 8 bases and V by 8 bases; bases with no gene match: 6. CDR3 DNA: TGTGCCAGCGGGAGGGCCAGAGATGAGCAGTTCTTC. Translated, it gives CASGRARDEQFF.